These T cell receptor beta chains were read from a single sample in a study of cytomegalovirus exposure and HLA in healthy donors. Sequencing was performed with immunoSEQ multiplex PCR; in TCRdb, only in-frame clones are kept and a portion is missing. The data hold more than 95,000 clones, with about 59% observed a single time. The sample taken for sequencing was PBMCs. Receptor source: a woman in her thirties or forties in good health and CMV-seropositive. Both conserved end residues are part of each CDR3. Fields, in order: D gene, clone size, J gene, V gene, CDR3 DNA, CDR3 protein. A D gene is named only where the DNA matches it firmly. Not every row has a clone size; where given, it reads once, few, many or a size class.

>TRBD1|once|TRBJ1-6|TRBV27
TGTGCCAGCAGCCCGACAGGGAATAGCCGTCTTCGCCTCCACTTT
CASSPTGNSRLRLHF
>NA|NA|TRBJ2-7|TRBV2
TGTGCCAGCAGTGAAAGGAGTGGCCTGAGCTACGAGCAGTACTTC
CASSERSGLSYEQYF
>TRBD2|NA|TRBJ2-5|TRBV7-9
TGTTCCAGCAGCTCCCCCGGACTAGCGGGAGTGGGCACCCAGTACTTC
CSSSSPGLAGVGTQYF
>TRBD2|NA|TRBJ2-3|TRBV5-1
TGCGCCAGCAGCCGCTCAGGACTAGGGGATACAGATACGCAGTATTTT
CASSRSGLGDTDTQYF
>NA|NA|TRBJ1-1|TRBV6-1
TGTGCCAGCCTAGCGTGGCCGAACACTGAAGCTTTCTTT
CASLAWPNTEAFF
>NA|once|TRBJ1-1|TRBV19
TGTGCCAGTGGGACTGCCTCGACCACAAGGGTATGGATTACTGAAGCTTTCTTT
CASGTASTTRVWITEAFF
>NA|NA|TRBJ1-5|TRBV13
TGTGCCAGCAGCTTGCCGGGGAGGTGGCAGCCCCAGCATTTT
CASSLPGRWQPQHF
>TRBD1|NA|TRBJ2-2|TRBV7-9
TGTGCCAGCAGCTTAGGCAATGACAGGGCGTACACCGGGGAGCTGTTTTTT
CASSLGNDRAYTGELFF
>TRBD1|once|TRBJ2-7|TRBV10-3
TGTGCCAGCGGACAGGGGGCCTACGAGCAGTACTTC
CASGQGAYEQYF
>NA|few|TRBJ2-7|TRBV7-6
TGTGCCAGCAGCTTAGCTCCTGGGCGGGACGAGCAGTACTTC
CASSLAPGRDEQYF
>NA|few|TRBJ1-2|TRBV5-4
TGTGCCAGCAGGCCTACGGGGATTTCCTATGGCTACACCTTC
CASRPTGISYGYTF
>NA|NA|TRBJ2-7|TRBV11-3
TGTGCCAGCAGCTTAGCGGGCGGACAATTCTACGAGCAGTACTTC
CASSLAGGQFYEQYF
>TRBD1|few|TRBJ1-1|TRBV7-6
TGTGCCAGCAGCTTAGCATTGGGACAGTCCGGGGCTTTCTTT
CASSLALGQSGAFF
>TRBD2|NA|TRBJ2-2|TRBV5-6
TGTGCCAGCAGCTTTGGGACTAGCCCCGGGGAGCTGTTTTTT
CASSFGTSPGELFF
>TRBD1|NA|TRBJ1-2|TRBV5-5
TGTGCCAGCAGCTTACCCAGGATGGCAGGGGGTTATGGCTACACCTTC
CASSLPRMAGGYGYTF
>TRBD1|NA|TRBJ1-4|TRBV6-5
TGTGCCAGCAGCTCAGGGGGCCGTAATGAAAAACTGTTTTTT
CASSSGGRNEKLFF